Listed below are T cell receptor beta chains from one sample, sequenced in a study of blood T cells in healthy people across ages. TCRdb analysed the 5' RACE reads with MiXCR anew, one entry per CDR3 protein. Here the sample spans approximately 400,000 distinct CDR3 sequences, 45% to 60% being singletons. Sequencing input: blood. The receptors shown here come from a man aged 55-75 years in good health. Both conserved end residues are part of each CDR3. D genes are given only for firm matches. Some rows have no size entry. The others give once, few or many, or a class for an expanded clone.

clone_size	j_call	d_call	v_call	cdr3_nt	cdr3_aa
many	TRBJ1-1	NA	TRBV12-3/TRBV12-4	TGTGCCATATCGAGGGGTCGAAACACTGAAGCTTTCTTT	CAISRGRNTEAFF
NA	TRBJ2-4	NA	TRBV20-1	TGCAGTGCTAGAGATGAGCAGGGTGGAAACATTCAGTACTTC	CSARDEQGGNIQYF
NA	TRBJ2-7	NA	TRBV6-5	TGTGCCAGCAGGAAACCAGCCTCCTACGAGCAGTACTTC	CASRKPASYEQYF
NA	TRBJ2-3	TRBD1	TRBV27	TGTGCCAGCAGTTTTGGGGGGACAGGGAACACAGATACGCAGTATTTT	CASSFGGTGNTDTQYF
NA	TRBJ2-2	NA	TRBV20-1	TGCAGTGCTAGTGGGCAGGGGTCTGACACCGGGGAGCTGTTTTTT	CSASGQGSDTGELFF
NA	TRBJ2-7	TRBD2	TRBV5-1	TGCGCCAGCAACCTCCCTGGGAGGGGACTAGCGGGACGAGTCTACGAGCAGTACTTC	CASNLPGRGLAGRVYEQYF
few	TRBJ2-1	NA	TRBV7-8	TGTGCCAGCAGCTTAAACCGACAGAATGAGCAGTTCTTC	CASSLNRQNEQFF
NA	TRBJ2-4	NA	TRBV18	TGTGCCAGCTCACCACCGGGGGTAACCAAAAACATTCAGTACTTC	CASSPPGVTKNIQYF
many	TRBJ2-3	NA	TRBV7-3	TGTGCCAGCAGCTTAGTCGGGGGCCCCACAGATACGCAGTATTTT	CASSLVGGPTDTQYF
NA	TRBJ1-6	NA	TRBV5-1	TGCGCCAGCAGCTTGGAGGGCCCCGTCAATAGTTCACCCCTCCACTTT	CASSLEGPVNSSPLHF
few	TRBJ2-5	TRBD2	TRBV28	TGTGCCAGCAGTTCCCGCGGGAGGATACGGGAGACCCAGTACTTC	CASSSRGRIRETQYF
few	TRBJ1-2	TRBD1	TRBV29-1	TGCAGCGTTGAACAAGGACAGGGTAAAGGCTACACCTTC	CSVEQGQGKGYTF
NA	TRBJ2-5	NA	TRBV20-1	TGCAGTGCTAGGGAGGGTGTCTTGGGGGAGCAGTACTTC	CSAREGVLGEQYF
NA	TRBJ2-1	TRBD2	TRBV7-3	TGTGCCAGCAGCCCCAGGGTAGCGGGGGACAATGAGCAGTTCTTC	CASSPRVAGDNEQFF
NA	TRBJ1-1	TRBD1	TRBV5-1	TGCGCCAGCAGCTTGGTCCCCTCAGGGGGCTTAGCTTTCTTT	CASSLVPSGGLAFF
NA	TRBJ2-7	NA	TRBV2	TGTGCCAGCAGCACCGGGCCCCCGGCCTACGAGCAGTACTTC	CASSTGPPAYEQYF
few	TRBJ2-3	NA	TRBV4-2	TGTGCCAGCAGCCAAGACGAGGGTAAAGAGAAAGAAGATACGCAGTATTTT	CASSQDEGKEKEDTQYF
NA	TRBJ1-1	NA	TRBV5-4	TGTGCCAGCAGCTTGGTGGGGCCTAACACTGAAGCTTTCTTT	CASSLVGPNTEAFF
few	TRBJ1-2	NA	TRBV5-1	TGCGCCGGCAGCTTGCGGGGGGAGTCCTATGGCTACACCTTC	CAGSLRGESYGYTF
few	TRBJ1-1	NA	TRBV20-1	TGCAGTGTTAAACAGGGGAACACTGAAGCTTTCTTT	CSVKQGNTEAFF
NA	TRBJ1-1	NA	TRBV20-1	TGCAGTGCTAGAGGACAGGATAAAGCTTTCTTT	CSARGQDKAFF
few	TRBJ2-3	NA	TRBV27	TGTGCCAGCAGTAGACCAGGGGAAGGGGGGACAGATACGCAGTATTTT	CASSRPGEGGTDTQYF
NA	TRBJ2-1	NA	TRBV20-1	TGCAGTGCGCAACGGGGGGCCAGCGCCTACAATGAGCAGTTCTTC	CSAQRGASAYNEQFF
NA	TRBJ2-3	TRBD1	TRBV7-2	TGTGCCAGCAGCTTACTGGGACAGGGAATCAGAGATACGCAGTATTTT	CASSLLGQGIRDTQYF
NA	TRBJ1-2	TRBD1	TRBV2	TGTGCCAGCAGTCCTACCTCGACAGGGGATTATGGCTACACCTTC	CASSPTSTGDYGYTF
NA	TRBJ2-4	TRBD2	TRBV28	TGTGCCAGCAGTCCGTCTGCGGGGGAGAGGGCCAAAAACATTCAGTACTTC	CASSPSAGERAKNIQYF
NA	TRBJ2-5	TRBD2	TRBV20-1	TGCAGTCGTATAGCGGGGGTTCTTCAAGAGACCCAGTACTTC	CSRIAGVLQETQYF
few	TRBJ2-1	TRBD2	TRBV20-1	TGCAGTGCCGAGTCGCTAGCGGGGAATGAGCAGTTCTTC	CSAESLAGNEQFF
NA	TRBJ2-4	TRBD2	TRBV12-3/TRBV12-4	TGTGCCAGCAGTTACCAACGGGAGGCGAACATTCAGTACTTC	CASSYQREANIQYF
few	TRBJ2-5	NA	TRBV29-1	TGCAGCGTTTCCGGGCTGACGGGGGAGACCCAGTACTTC	CSVSGLTGETQYF
NA	TRBJ2-7	NA	TRBV11-2	TGTGCCAGCAGCCTAGAGGGAGCCCCCTACGAGCAGTACTTC	CASSLEGAPYEQYF
few	TRBJ2-7	TRBD1	TRBV20-1	TGCAGTGCTAGAGGCCTCGGGGGACAGGGAAAAATTAACGAGCAGTACTTC	CSARGLGGQGKINEQYF
NA	TRBJ2-5	NA	TRBV4-3	TGCGCCAGCAGCCAAGAGGGCAGCGGTATAGCTCAAGAGACCCAGTACTTC	CASSQEGSGIAQETQYF
NA	TRBJ2-3	TRBD2	TRBV28	TGTGCCAGCAGTTTCCCACCGACTAGCGGAGGCACAGATACGCAGTATTTT	CASSFPPTSGGTDTQYF
NA	TRBJ2-1	TRBD2	TRBV7-2	TGTGCCAGCAGCTTACTCCCTAGCGGGTCCAATGAGCAGTTCTTC	CASSLLPSGSNEQFF
many	TRBJ2-7	TRBD2	TRBV7-2	TGTGCCAGCAGCTCCCTAGCGGGAGGGCGCTACGAGCAGTACTTC	CASSSLAGGRYEQYF